This T cell receptor beta chain was recovered during a study of blood T cell repertoires in COVID-19. Sequencing used immunoSEQ multiplex PCR; TCRdb keeps in-frame clones, though not all of them. In the table there are some 360,000 clones, more than 70% of which are singletons. A single count supports this clone. Germline-derived CDR1 and CDR2 are SGHNT and YYREEE (reference sequence). V was pared by 0 bases and J by 4 bases, with 5 bases of the junction left unmatched. The CDR3 extends over 15 amino acids. The sample taken for sequencing was peripheral blood. This clonotype was sampled from a woman aged 55-70 years with COVID-19, enrolled during active disease. This chain connects TRBV5-4 to TRBJ1-2, with TRBD1 matching 8 bases. This chain's CDR3 is CASSLDRDRPYGYTF. The CDR3 DNA sequence: TGTGCCAGCAGCTTGGATCGGGACAGGCCCTATGGCTACACCTTC.